This T cell receptor (beta chain) was captured in a study of cytotoxic CD8 clonotypes in ibrutinib-treated CLL. The V and J ends lost 6 bases and 1 base, in that order; junction bases with no gene match: 10. The CDR3 consists of 16 residues. The germline CDR1 and CDR2 sequences are MNHNY and SVGAGI (reference sequence). Clones were read by immunoSEQ multiplex PCR, and TCRdb kept only the in-frame ones, dropping some. The table records about 86,000 clones, about 86% of them present only once. The TCR comes from a human donor with chronic lymphocytic leukemia. This chain uses TRBV6-6 with TRBJ2-7; 9 nucleotides match TRBD2. Specimen: PBMCs, collected before ibrutinib treatment. CDR3 protein: CASRPGLAERSYEQYF. CDR3 in DNA: TGTGCCAGCAGGCCGGGACTAGCCGAACGTTCCTACGAGCAGTACTTC.